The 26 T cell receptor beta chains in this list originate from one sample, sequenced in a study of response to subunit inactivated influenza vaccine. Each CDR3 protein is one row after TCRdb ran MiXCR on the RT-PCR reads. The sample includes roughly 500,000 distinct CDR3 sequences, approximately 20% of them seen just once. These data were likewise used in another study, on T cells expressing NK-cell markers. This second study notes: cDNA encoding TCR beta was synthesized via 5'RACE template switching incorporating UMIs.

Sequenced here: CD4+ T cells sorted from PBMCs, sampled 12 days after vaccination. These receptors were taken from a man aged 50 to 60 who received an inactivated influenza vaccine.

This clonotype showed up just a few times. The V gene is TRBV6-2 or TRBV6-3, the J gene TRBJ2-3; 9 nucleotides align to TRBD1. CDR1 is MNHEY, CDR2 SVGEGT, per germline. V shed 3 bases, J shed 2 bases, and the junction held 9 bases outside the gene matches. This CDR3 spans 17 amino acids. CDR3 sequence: CASSYPLRDRVTDTQYF. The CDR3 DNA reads TGTGCCAGCAGTTATCCTCTTCGGGACAGGGTCACAGATACGCAGTATTTT.

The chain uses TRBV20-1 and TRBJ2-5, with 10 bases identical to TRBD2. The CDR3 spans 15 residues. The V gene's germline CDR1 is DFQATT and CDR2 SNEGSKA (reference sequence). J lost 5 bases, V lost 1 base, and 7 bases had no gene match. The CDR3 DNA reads TGCAGTGCTAGAGCTAGCGGGAGTTTCGGGGAGACCCAGTACTTC. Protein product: CSARASGSFGETQYF.

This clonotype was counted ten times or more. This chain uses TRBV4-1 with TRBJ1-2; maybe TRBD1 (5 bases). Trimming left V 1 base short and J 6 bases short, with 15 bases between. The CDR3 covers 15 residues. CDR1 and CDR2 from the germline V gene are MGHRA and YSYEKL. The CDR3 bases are TGCGCCAGCAGCCAAGGTCACGGACAATACCATGGCTACACCTTC. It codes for CASSQGHGQYHGYTF.

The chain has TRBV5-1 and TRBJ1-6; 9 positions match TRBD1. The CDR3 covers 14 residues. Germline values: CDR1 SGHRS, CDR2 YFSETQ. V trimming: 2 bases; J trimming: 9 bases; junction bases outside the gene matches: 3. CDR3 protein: CASSLGDRASPLHF. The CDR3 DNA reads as TGCGCCAGCAGCTTAGGGGACAGGGCTTCACCCCTCCACTTT.

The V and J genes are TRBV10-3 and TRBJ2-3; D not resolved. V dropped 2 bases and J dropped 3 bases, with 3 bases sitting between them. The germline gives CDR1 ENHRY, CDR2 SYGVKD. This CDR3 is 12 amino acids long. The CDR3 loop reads CAISERTDTQYF. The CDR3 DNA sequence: TGTGCCATCAGTGAGCGTACAGATACGCAGTATTTT.

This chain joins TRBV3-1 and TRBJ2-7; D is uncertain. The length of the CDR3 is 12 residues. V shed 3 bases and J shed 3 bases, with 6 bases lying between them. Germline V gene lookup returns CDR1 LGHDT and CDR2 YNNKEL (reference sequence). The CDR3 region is CASSHAHYEQYF. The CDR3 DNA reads TGTGCCAGCAGCCACGCGCACTACGAGCAGTACTTC.

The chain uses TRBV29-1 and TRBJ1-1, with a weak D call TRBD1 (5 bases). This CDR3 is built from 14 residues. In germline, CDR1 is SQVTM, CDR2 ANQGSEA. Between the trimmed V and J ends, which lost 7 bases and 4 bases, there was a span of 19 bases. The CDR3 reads CSGCRSTVGTEAFF. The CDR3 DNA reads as TGCAGCGGTTGTAGGTCGACAGTTGGCACTGAAGCTTTCTTT.

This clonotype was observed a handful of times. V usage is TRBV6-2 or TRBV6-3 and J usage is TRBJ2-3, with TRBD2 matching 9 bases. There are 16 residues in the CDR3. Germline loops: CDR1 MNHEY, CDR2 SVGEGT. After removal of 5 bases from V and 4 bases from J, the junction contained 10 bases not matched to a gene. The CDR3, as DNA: TGTGCCAGCAGTGGACGGACTAGCGCGATCCCAGATACGCAGTATTTT. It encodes CASSGRTSAIPDTQYF.

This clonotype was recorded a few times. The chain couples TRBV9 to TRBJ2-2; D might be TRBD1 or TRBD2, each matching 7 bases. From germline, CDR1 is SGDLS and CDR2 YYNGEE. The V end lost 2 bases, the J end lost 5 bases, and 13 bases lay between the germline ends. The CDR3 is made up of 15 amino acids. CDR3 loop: CASSVRQGGTGELFF. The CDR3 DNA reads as TGTGCCAGCAGCGTGAGACAGGGAGGGACCGGGGAGCTGTTTTTT.

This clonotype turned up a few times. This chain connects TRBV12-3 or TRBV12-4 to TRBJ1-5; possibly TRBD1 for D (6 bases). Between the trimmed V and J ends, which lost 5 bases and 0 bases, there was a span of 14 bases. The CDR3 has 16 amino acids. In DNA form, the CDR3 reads TGTGCCAGCAGTCCGAGCGGGACATTTAGCAATCAGCCCCAGCATTTT. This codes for CASSPSGTFSNQPQHF.

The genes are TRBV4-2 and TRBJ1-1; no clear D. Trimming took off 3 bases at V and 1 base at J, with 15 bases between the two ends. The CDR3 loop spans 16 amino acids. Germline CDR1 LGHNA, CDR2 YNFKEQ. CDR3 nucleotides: TGTGCCAGCAGCCAGGTGCTCGGGCAGCAGAACACTGAAGCTTTCTTT. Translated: CASSQVLGQQNTEAFF.

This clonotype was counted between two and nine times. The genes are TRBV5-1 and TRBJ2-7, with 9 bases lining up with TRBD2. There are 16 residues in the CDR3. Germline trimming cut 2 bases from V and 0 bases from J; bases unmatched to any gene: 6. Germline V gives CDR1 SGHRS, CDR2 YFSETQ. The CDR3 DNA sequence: TGCGCCAGCAGCTTTCGTAGCGGGAGAAGCTCCTACGAGCAGTACTTC. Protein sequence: CASSFRSGRSSYEQYF.

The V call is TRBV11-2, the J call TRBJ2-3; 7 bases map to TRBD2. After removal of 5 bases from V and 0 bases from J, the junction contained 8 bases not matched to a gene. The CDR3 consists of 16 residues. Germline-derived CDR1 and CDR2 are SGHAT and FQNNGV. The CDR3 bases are TGTGCCAGCAGCCACCCGGGGCGGGGGAGCACAGATACGCAGTATTTT. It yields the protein CASSHPGRGSTDTQYF.

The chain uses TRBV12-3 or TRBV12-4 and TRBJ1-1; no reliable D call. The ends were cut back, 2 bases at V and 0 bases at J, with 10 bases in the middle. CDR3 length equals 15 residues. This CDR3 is CASSLWAAMNTEAFF. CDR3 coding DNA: TGTGCCAGCAGTTTATGGGCAGCCATGAACACTGAAGCTTTCTTT.

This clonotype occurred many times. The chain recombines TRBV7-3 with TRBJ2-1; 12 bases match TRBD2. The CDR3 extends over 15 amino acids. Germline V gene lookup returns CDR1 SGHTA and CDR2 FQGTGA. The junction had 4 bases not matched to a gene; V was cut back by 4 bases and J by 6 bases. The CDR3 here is CASSSTSGSGNEQFF. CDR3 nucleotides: TGTGCCAGCAGCTCGACTAGCGGGAGCGGCAATGAGCAGTTCTTC.

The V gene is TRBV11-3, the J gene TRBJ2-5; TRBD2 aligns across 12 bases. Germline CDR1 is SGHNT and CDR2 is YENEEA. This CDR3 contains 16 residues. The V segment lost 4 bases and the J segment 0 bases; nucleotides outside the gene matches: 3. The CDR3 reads CASSSGLAGNQETQYF. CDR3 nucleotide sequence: TGTGCCAGCAGCTCCGGACTAGCGGGGAACCAAGAGACCCAGTACTTC.

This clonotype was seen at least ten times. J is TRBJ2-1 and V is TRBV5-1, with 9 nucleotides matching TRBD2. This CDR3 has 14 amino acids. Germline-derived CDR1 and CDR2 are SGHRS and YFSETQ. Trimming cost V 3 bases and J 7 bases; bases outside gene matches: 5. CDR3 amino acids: CASSSAGGRNEQFF. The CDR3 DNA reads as TGCGCCAGCAGCTCGGCGGGGGGGCGGAATGAGCAGTTCTTC.

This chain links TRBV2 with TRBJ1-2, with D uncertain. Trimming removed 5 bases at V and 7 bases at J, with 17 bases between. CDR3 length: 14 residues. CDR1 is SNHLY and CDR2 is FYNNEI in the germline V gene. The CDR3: CASSQHGPTSGYTF. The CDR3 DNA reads TGTGCCAGCAGTCAACACGGACCGACAAGTGGCTACACCTTC.

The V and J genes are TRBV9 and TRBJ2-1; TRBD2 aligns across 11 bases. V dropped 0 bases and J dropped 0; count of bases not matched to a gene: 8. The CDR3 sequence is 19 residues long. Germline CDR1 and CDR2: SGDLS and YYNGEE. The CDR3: CASSVDPTSGVSSYNEQFF. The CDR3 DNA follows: TGTGCCAGCAGCGTAGACCCGACTAGCGGGGTCAGCTCCTACAATGAGCAGTTCTTC.

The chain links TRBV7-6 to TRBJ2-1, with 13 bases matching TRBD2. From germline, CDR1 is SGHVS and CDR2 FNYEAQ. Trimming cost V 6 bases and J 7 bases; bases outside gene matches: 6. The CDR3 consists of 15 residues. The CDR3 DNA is TGTGCCAGCAGTACTAGCGGGAGGGCCATGAATGAGCAGTTCTTC. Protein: CASSTSGRAMNEQFF.

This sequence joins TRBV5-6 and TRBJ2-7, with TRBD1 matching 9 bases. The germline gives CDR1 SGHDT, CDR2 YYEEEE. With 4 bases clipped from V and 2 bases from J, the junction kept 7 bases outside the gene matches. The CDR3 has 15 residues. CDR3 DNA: TGTGCCAGCAGCACCCGGGACAGGGTTACCTACGAGCAGTACTTC. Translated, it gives CASSTRDRVTYEQYF. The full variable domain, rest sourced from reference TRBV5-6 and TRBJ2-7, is DAGVTQSPTHLIKTRGQQVTLRCSPKSGHDTVSWYQQALGQGPQFIFQYYEEEERQRGNFPDRFSGHQFPNYSSELNVNALLLGDSALYLCASSTRDRVTYEQYFGPGTRLTVT.

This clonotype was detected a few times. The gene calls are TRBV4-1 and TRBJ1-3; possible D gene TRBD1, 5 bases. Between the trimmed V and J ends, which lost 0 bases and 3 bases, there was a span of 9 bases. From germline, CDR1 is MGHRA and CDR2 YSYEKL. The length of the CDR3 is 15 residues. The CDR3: CASSQDQGVGNTIYF. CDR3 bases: TGCGCCAGCAGCCAAGATCAGGGAGTTGGAAACACCATATATTTT.

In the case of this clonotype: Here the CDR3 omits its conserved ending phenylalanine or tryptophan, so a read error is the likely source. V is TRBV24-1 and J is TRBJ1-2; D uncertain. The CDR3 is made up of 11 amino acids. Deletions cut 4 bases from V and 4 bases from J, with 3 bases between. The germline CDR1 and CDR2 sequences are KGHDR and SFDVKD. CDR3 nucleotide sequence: TGTGCCACCAGTGACAGCTATGGCTACACCTGC. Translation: CATSDSYGYTC.

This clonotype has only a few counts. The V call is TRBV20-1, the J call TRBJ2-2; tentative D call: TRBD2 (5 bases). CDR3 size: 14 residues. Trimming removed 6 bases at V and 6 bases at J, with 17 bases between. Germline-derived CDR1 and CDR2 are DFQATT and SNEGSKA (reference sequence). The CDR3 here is CSAARTLGPGELFF. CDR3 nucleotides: TGCAGTGCGGCCCGGACTCTAGGTCCCGGGGAGCTGTTTTTT.

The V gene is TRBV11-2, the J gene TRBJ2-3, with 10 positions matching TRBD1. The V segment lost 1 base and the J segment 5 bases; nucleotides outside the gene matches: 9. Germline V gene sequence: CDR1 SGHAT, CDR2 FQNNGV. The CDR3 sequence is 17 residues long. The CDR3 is CASSLVVGTGDLDTQYF. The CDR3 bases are TGTGCCAGCAGCTTAGTAGTAGGGACAGGGGATCTAGATACGCAGTATTTT.

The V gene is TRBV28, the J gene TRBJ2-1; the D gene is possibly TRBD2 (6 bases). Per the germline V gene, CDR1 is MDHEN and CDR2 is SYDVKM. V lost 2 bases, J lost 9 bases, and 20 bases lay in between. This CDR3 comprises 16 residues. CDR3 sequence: CASSLLAGRYLGEQFF. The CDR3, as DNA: TGTGCCAGCAGTTTACTGGCGGGACGATATTTGGGTGAGCAGTTCTTC.